This T cell receptor (beta chain) was identified during a study of OX40 agonist ivuxolimab in advanced cancers. Regarding the complete study: Ivuxolimab was a fully human IgG2 agonistic monoclonal antibody targeting the costimulatory receptor OX40 (CD134). Patients were allowed to have had prior anti-PD-1, anti-PD-L1 or anti-CTLA-4 therapy, and 40% of the dose-escalation patients had previously received checkpoint inhibitors. Among the roughly 50 dose-escalation patients, about 20 had hepatocellular carcinoma, 15 or so melanoma, 9 renal cell carcinoma and 9 head and neck cancer. Peripheral TCRbeta sequencing was intended to test whether TCR sequence diversity was altered and clonal T-cell expansion was caused by ivuxolimab. Intravenous ivuxolimab was administered to patients every 2 weeks at six dose levels: 0.01, 0.1, 0.3, 1.5, 3 and 10 mg/kg. In the dose-escalation cohort, 82.7% of patients were male, and the mean age was 60 years with a range of about 20 to 79. Partial responses were achieved by three dose-escalation patients, of whom one had hepatocellular carcinoma and two had cutaneous melanoma. The monotherapy dose-escalation portion (N ≈ 57 patients) of the phase I ivuxolimab trial is reported in the paper.

Genomic DNA was extracted from sorted cells for sequencing of the TCRbeta CDR3 region. The immunoSEQ Assay was used for sequencing of TCRbeta CDR3 regions. The clones in this table, taken by TCRdb from immuneACCESS, are in-frame only. Not every clone is retained; where verified, under half of the shortfall comes from an unresolved V gene, and the cause of the rest is unknown. Present in this sample are tens of thousands of clones, around 81% of which were seen just once. The top ten clonotypes cover 5.5% to 7% of the sample. For this clone: Its antigen target is currently unknown. No qualities accompany the bases; no much larger clone lies one base away.

Patients with a history of autoimmune disease or receiving systemic immunosuppression were excluded from the trial. In every dose cohort, peripheral blood was drawn for TCR sequencing at baseline, cycle 4 day 1, and cycle 7 day 1. The samples were drawn from a first-in-human, open-label, multicenter phase I dose-escalation trial of ivuxolimab. Adults with locally advanced or metastatic melanoma, renal cell carcinoma, hepatocellular carcinoma or head and neck squamous cell carcinoma were enrolled in the trial. Before TCR sequencing, CD4+ T cells and CD8+ T cells were sorted from peripheral blood as separate populations. Summary of the overall study and its limitations: Low levels of normalized T-cell clonal expansion were also seen in some patients who did not respond. Antigen specificity was not determined for the clonally expanded peripheral T cells. In partial responders in the 0.1-3.0 mg/kg groups, normalized peripheral clonal expansion was found to be among the lowest, especially among CD8+ T cells. On average, CD8+ T cells showed more expanded clones than CD4+ T cells after ivuxolimab. At doses of 0.1 to 3.0 mg/kg, clonal expansion of both CD4+ and CD8+ T cells in blood was seen between baseline and week 6.

The sample consisted of CD4+ or CD8+ T cells sorted from blood, taken in a trial of the OX40 agonist ivuxolimab. The receptor's source is an adult with an advanced solid tumor such as melanoma, head and neck, liver or kidney cancer.

The CDR3 loop reads CASSYSLADTDTQYF. The sequenced DNA is TGTGCCAGCAGTTACTCCCTAGCGGACACAGATACGCAGTATTTT. The rearranged chain carries TRBV6-5 and TRBJ2-3; 7 bases in the junction line up with TRBD2. The germline V gene supplies CDR1 MNHEY and CDR2 SVGAGI. V is cut back by 0 bases and J by 2 bases, with 2 bases in the junction unmatched. The CDR3 goes from the cysteine to the phenylalanine over 15 residues. The sequence is cut down to CDR3 DNA, 45 bases in frame from base 1.